The present T cell receptor (beta chain) was sequenced within a study of cytomegalovirus exposure and HLA in healthy donors (TCRdb year 2017). At the level of the whole study: An earlier analysis of roughly 500 of the donors reported 276 Gb of sequence data and roughly 110 million unique TCR beta sequences from 190 million or so T cells. Roughly 300 gigabases of sequencing data and 70 million to 100 million unique TCR sequences made up an early release that covered about 640 HLA-typed donors. Among the approximately 400 genotyped donors, about 83% belonged to the genetic ancestry cluster associated with self-reported Caucasian donors. The aim of the study was to test whether cataloging public T cell receptors could identify signatures of past pathogen exposure. The T cell repertoires of some 700 subjects were profiled by immunosequencing and related to cytomegalovirus serostatus. Along with the roughly 700-subject first cohort, a separate validation cohort of some 130 different subjects was used. To predict cytomegalovirus infection status, the study brought together high-throughput TCR immunosequencing, statistical association of individual TCRs with disease status, and machine learning. A later analysis re-examined previously published TCR beta repertoires from more than 600 donors and added high-resolution HLA genotyping to investigate patterns of TCR occurrence. In the later analysis, no new phenotypic data were used to find candidate immune exposures; instead, reliance was placed on TCR beta sequences and their occurrence across donors. An earlier analysis of a few hundred of the donors applied high-throughput TCR beta sequencing to assess whether each TCR beta V gene segment acted as functional or pseudogenic. Donor age, sex, ethnicity and CMV serostatus were compiled alongside the repertoire data. In a later genetic analysis, genome-wide SNP genotypes for about 55% of the roughly 700 donors were used, and that subset was treated as a discovery cohort. All discovery cohort repertoires had been generated on a single sequencing platform. Both class I and class II loci were covered by HLA typing, at four-digit resolution. The number of typed donors differed by locus: about 620-640 for A, B, C, DRB1 and DQB1; 500 to 550 for DQA1; approximately 600 for DPA1; and about 450 for DPB1. Roughly 5 DR-DQ haplotypes were handled as single units for association and clustering, since linkage in the cohort was strong. On average, 235,054 unique TCR beta nucleotide sequences were sequenced per donor among roughly 430 genotyped donors of the cohort, with approximately 18% of those sequences being non-productive.

The cohort comprised several hundred healthy bone marrow donors. At the time of sampling, every cohort member was nominally healthy, though immune exposures that went unrecorded were likely present. The donor tested CMV seronegative and was one of the 352 seronegative cohort members. A peripheral blood sample was provided by each donor, and peripheral blood mononuclear cells were used for TCR beta sequencing. Genomic DNA was extracted from the blood cell samples with the Qiagen DNeasy Blood Extraction Kit. Library generation was performed with the immunoSEQ multiplex PCR assay. For the multiplex PCR, a mixture combining 60 forward primers for TCR Vbeta segments and 13 reverse primers for TCR Jbeta segments was used. A multiplex PCR assay on genomic DNA amplified the CDR3 region of rearranged TCR beta genes. The amplified TCR beta libraries were sequenced on the Illumina HiSeq System as 87-base-pair reads. The study's processing was this. Across the 500 to 750 repertoires, a later analysis counted 60 million to 90 million unique TCR beta chains, around 11 million of which were shared by at least two donors. Raw reads were error-corrected and collapsed into unique sequences by a nearest-neighbor algorithm in which closely related sequences were merged to remove PCR and sequencing errors. V, D and J gene segments were assigned by aligning CDR3 sequences to IMGT reference sequences. Each retained sequence needed at least a six-nucleotide match to both a V gene segment and a J gene segment. Rearrangements were classified as productive when the CDR3 lacked stop codons and remained in frame with V and J, and all other rearrangements were classified as non-productive. Following IMGT convention, CDR3 was defined as the stretch from the second conserved V-encoded cysteine up to the conserved J-encoded phenylalanine. The earlier analysis of about 640 of the donors excluded any sequence lacking an unambiguous match to a single V gene segment. An earlier analysis of a few hundred of the donors called V segments functional above 56.7% productive rearrangements and segregating when the between-donor standard deviation exceeded 5%. A statistical classification framework was built to diagnose cytomegalovirus status from the catalog of TCR beta chain sequences. V and J gene assignment, in a later analysis, came from comparing TCR nucleotide sequences with IMGT/GENE-DB human TR gene sequences. The TCRdist pipeline was used in a later analysis to assign CDR3 sequences and most-parsimonious VDJ recombination scenarios. In a later analysis, each TCR beta chain was defined by its CDR3 amino acid sequence together with its V-gene family, and reads without a unique V-gene family were excluded. A later analysis removed 592 highly shared, low-generation-probability nucleotide sequences to deal with suspected cross-contamination and a sequencing artifact. In a later analysis, a clonal expansion index for each public chain was calculated from normalized within-repertoire ranks of inferred template counts. A later analysis computed generation probabilities with a VDJ recombination model fitted to out-of-frame rearrangements, and checked the results against IGoR. Hypergeometric tests were used in a later analysis to score TCR-TCR, TCR-HLA and TCR-CMV co-occurrence, with a repertoire-size bias correction applied to the TCR pairs. False discovery rates were estimated in a later analysis by permuting HLA or CMV assignments 20 times. In a later analysis, co-occurring TCRs were grouped using DBSCAN, and TCRdist sequence similarity was added for clustering within HLA-allele-positive subsets. Co-occurrence clustering excluded repertoires with fewer than 30,000 or more than 120,000 public chains, plus five with anomalous nucleotide sharing. Here the immuneACCESS table is served through TCRdb, limited to in-frame sequences with V and J called. Missing clones are a known gap in these copies; in checked studies unresolved V genes cover under half, and the rest lacks a known reason. V, J and clone size derive from that table, while D and trimming were established from the DNA sequence. This sample's table has entries for about 160,000 clones. Jointly, the top ten make up over 1% of the sample.

To note about this clone: Which antigen it targets is not known.

General findings and caveats noted by the study authors: In both the original and validation cohorts, the classifier was reported to diagnose cytomegalovirus status with high specificity and sensitivity. The authors suggested that the approach could potentially be generalized to other disease states and immunological phenotypes. A few of the identified cytomegalovirus-associated TCR beta chains were confirmed in vitro to be specific for cytomegalovirus antigens. At a false discovery rate of 0.05, a later analysis linked 15,000 to 20,000 TCR beta sequences to specific HLA alleles. When HLA alleles, especially DR and DQ, strongly co-occurred, attributing TCR associations to individual alleles was difficult. Most TCR sequences were seen in very few donors, while some public TCRs were found in many individuals. A further reported finding was that TCR beta sequences accurately predicted the HLA-A and HLA-B alleles for most subjects in the first cohort. Because some donors lacked HLA typing at each locus, the association tests relied only on the typed subset. In a later genetic analysis, a missense DCLRE1C variant was associated with V-gene and J-gene trimming of TCR beta chains, and the association was replicated in an independent cohort. The presence/absence analyses assumed that sequencing depth was roughly uniform across donors, and that assumption may not be true. Broadly in line with IMGT annotations, most TCR beta V segments showed up in productive rearrangements about 87% or about 30% of the time in an earlier analysis of approximately 600 of the donors. Linkage disequilibrium might explain the correlated functional status among segregating V segments, but an unknown experimental factor could not be ruled out. The earlier analysis of approximately 560 of the donors excluded approximately 15 rarely observed V segments, including chromosome 9 orphons, because counts were too low. The cohort was sequenced for TCR beta chains only, and without alpha or paired-chain data the features that could be detected were limited. Some IMGT-functional V segments, including TRBV6-2 and TRBV6-3, could not be told apart with the 87-base-pair reads, so those segments were excluded. In a later analysis, several top co-occurrence clusters were reported to appear linked to parvovirus B19, influenza, CMV and Epstein-Barr virus. The only immune exposure information available for the cohort was CMV serostatus. A cluster of highly shared sequence variants was judged likely to be a technical artifact of the sequencing pipeline. A later analysis found that HLA-associated TCR beta chains were more clonally expanded and had lower generation probabilities than equally common non-associated chains. The study listed approximately 160 TCR beta chains as associated with cytomegalovirus. Most CMV-associated TCR beta chains appeared to be HLA-restricted in a later analysis, and the HLA associations seemed to be driven largely by CMV exposure. According to a later analysis, TCR association rates differed among HLA loci, with DRB1 alleles showing the most associated TCRs and HLA-C alleles showing the fewest. According to a later genetic analysis, donors in an Asian-associated ancestry cluster had fewer N-insertions in productive TCRs than the roughly 670-donor mean.

The trim is 5 bases for V and 3 bases for J, with a gap of 10 bases between the germline ends. Spanning cysteine to phenylalanine, the CDR3 consists of 13 amino acids. Just CDR3 DNA is preserved here, 39 bases in frame from base 1. CDR1 LNHDA and CDR2 SQIVND are derived from the germline V gene (reference sequence). The sequence was collected from a woman in her sixties in good health and CMV-seronegative. Sequenced input: PBMCs. Recombination joined TRBV19 with TRBJ1-1, with no confident D gene call. CDR3 loop: CASSPAGYTEAFF. The nucleotide sequence reads TGTGCCAGTAGTCCCGCAGGATACACTGAAGCTTTCTTT.